This T cell receptor (beta chain) appears in the sequencing data of a study of metastatic and nonmetastatic thyroid tumors. Among the patients, none had received any treatment before thyroid surgery. CDR3 size: 15 residues. CDR1 is MDHEN, CDR2 SYDVKM, per germline. With V trimmed by 6 bases and J by 0 bases, 5 bases remained unmatched. The table lists this clone with a few counts. TCRdb recomputed clones from the PCR reads via MiXCR. There are 15,000 to 25,000 clones in the sample; around two fifths occur only once, and over 20% lies in the top ten. The V gene is TRBV28, the J gene TRBJ2-1; TRBD2 agrees at 7 bases. This TCR came from a female donor with papillary thyroid cancer or a benign thyroid nodule (not recorded which). Some clones in this sample may be carry-over from other donors' samples. Source material: tumor tissue. Written as DNA, the CDR3 is TGTGCCAGCAGGCTGGGGGGGAGCTCCTACAATGAGCAGTTCTTC. Translation gives CASRLGGSSYNEQFF.